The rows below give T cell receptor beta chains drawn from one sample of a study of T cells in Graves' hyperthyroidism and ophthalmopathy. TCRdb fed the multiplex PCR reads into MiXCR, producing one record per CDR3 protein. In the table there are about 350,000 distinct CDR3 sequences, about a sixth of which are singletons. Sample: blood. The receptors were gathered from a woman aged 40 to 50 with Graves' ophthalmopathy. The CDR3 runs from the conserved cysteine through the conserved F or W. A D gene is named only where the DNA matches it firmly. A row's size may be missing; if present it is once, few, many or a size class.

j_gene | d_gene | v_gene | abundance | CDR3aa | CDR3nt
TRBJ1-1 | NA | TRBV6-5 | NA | CASSSFGGGTEAFF | TGTGCCAGCAGTTCTTTCGGCGGGGGCACTGAAGCTTTCTTT
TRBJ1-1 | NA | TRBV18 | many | CASSPEQGTEAFF | TGTGCCAGCTCACCAGAGCAGGGGACTGAAGCTTTCTTT
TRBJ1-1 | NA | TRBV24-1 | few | CATSHRWAFF | TGTGCCACCAGCCACAGATGGGCTTTCTTT
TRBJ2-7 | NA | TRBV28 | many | CASSSGAPLSYEQYF | TGTGCCAGCAGTTCCGGGGCCCCGCTCTCCTACGAGCAGTACTTC
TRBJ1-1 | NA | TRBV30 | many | CAWSLENTEAFF | TGTGCCTGGAGTCTGGAGAACACTGAAGCTTTCTTT
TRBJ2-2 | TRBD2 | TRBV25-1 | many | CASGKREFNTGELFF | TGTGCCAGCGGCAAGCGGGAGTTTAACACCGGGGAGCTGTTTTTT
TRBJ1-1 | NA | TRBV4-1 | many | CASSQAVTEEAFF | TGCGCCAGCAGCCAAGCGGTTACAGAAGAGGCTTTCTTT
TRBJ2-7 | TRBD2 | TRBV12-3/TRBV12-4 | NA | CASSATTSGNPYEQYF | TGTGCCAGCAGTGCCACGACTAGCGGGAATCCTTACGAGCAGTACTTC
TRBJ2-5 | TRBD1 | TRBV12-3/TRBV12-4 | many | CASRGTGAFETQYF | TGTGCCAGCAGGGGGACAGGGGCCTTCGAGACCCAGTACTTC
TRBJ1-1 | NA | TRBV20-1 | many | CSANGEMNTEAFF | TGCAGTGCGAATGGAGAGATGAACACTGAAGCTTTCTTT
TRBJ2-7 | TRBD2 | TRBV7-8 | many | CASSSVAGESYEQYF | TGTGCCAGCAGCTCTGTAGCGGGAGAGAGCTACGAGCAGTACTTC
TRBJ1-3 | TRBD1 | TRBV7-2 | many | CASSLRGRGGNTIYF | TGTGCCAGCAGCCTTAGGGGGCGCGGGGGAAACACCATATATTTT
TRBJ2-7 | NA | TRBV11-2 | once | CASSAPGPIYEQYF | TGTGCCAGCAGCGCTCCGGGACCGATCTACGAGCAGTACTTC
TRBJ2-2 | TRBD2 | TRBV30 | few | CAWREGGRITGELSF | TGTGCCTGGAGGGAGGGCGGGAGAATTACCGGGGAGCTGTCTTTT
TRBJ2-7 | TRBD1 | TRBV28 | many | CASSLGTGTAHYEQYF | TGTGCCAGCAGTTTGGGGACCGGGACAGCCCACTACGAGCAGTACTTC
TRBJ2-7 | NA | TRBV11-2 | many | CASSLGRTTYEQYF | TGTGCCAGCAGCTTAGGACGGACCACCTACGAGCAGTACTTC
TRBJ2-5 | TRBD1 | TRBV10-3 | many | CAISATQGGQETQYF | TGTGCCATCAGTGCAACACAGGGGGGTCAAGAGACCCAGTACTTC
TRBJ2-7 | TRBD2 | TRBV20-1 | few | CSAGGVAGNVGEQYF | TGCAGTGCTGGTGGAGTAGCGGGCAATGTGGGGGAGCAGTACTTC
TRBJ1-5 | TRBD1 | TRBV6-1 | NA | CASTGTGGAQPQHF | TGTGCCAGCACCGGGACAGGGGGCGCTCAGCCCCAGCATTTT
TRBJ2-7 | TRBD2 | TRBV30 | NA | CAWTKRLAGAYEQYF | TGTGCCTGGACAAAAAGACTAGCGGGGGCCTACGAGCAGTACTTC
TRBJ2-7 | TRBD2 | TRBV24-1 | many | CATISARKKLTSGSSYEQYF | TGTGCCACCATAAGCGCCCGGAAGAAGTTGACTAGCGGGAGCTCCTACGAGCAGTACTTC
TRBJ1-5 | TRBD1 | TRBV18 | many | CASSTGTGVQPQHF | TGTGCCAGCTCAACCGGGACAGGGGTTCAGCCCCAGCATTTT
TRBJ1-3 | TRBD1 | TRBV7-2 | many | CASSLAGQDGNTIYF | TGTGCCAGCAGCTTAGCCGGACAGGATGGAAACACCATATATTTT
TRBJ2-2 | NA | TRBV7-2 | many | CASSLLGAGELFF | TGTGCCAGCAGCTTACTCGGGGCCGGGGAGCTGTTTTTT
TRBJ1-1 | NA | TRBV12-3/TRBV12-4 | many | CASSLPGGNTEAFF | TGTGCCAGCAGTCTACCCGGTGGGAACACTGAAGCTTTCTTT
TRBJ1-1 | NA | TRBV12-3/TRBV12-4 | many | CASSLLQNTEAFF | TGTGCCAGCAGTTTACTCCAAAACACTGAAGCTTTCTTT